This is a list of T cell receptor beta chains from one sample in a study of T cell changes during pregnancy in multiple sclerosis. Profiled with immunoSEQ multiplex PCR; TCRdb holds only in-frame clones, not every one. The repertoire has about 40,000 clones, about 92% of them found once; the top ten carry around 13%. The specimen comprised CD8+ T cells from peripheral blood mononuclear cells, sampled in the first trimester of pregnancy. The source is a female donor with multiple sclerosis, enrolled in a pregnancy study. Each CDR3 is given with its conserved first and last residue. D genes are given only for firm matches. The size field is filled for only some rows; it gives once, few, many or a size class.

DNA: TGTGCCAGCAGTTTAGGTGGGAGTCAGCCCCAGCATTTT
CDR3: CASSLGGSQPQHF
V: TRBV27
J: TRBJ1-5
size: NA
D: NA

DNA: TGTGCCAGCAGTTTTTTCGCCCAGGGCTCTGACTATGGCTACACCTTC
CDR3: CASSFFAQGSDYGYTF
V: TRBV14
J: TRBJ1-2
size: NA
D: NA

DNA: TGTGCCAGCAGCTTAGGCCTCAGGGGGAGGGAAGCTTTCTTT
CDR3: CASSLGLRGREAFF
V: TRBV13
J: TRBJ1-1
size: few
D: TRBD1

DNA: TGTGCCAGCAGCCAGACAGGGATGGACACTGAAGCTTTCTTT
CDR3: CASSQTGMDTEAFF
V: TRBV9
J: TRBJ1-1
size: once
D: TRBD1

DNA: TGTGCCAGCAGCCCACGACAGGGGCCCGGGGAGCTGTTTTTT
CDR3: CASSPRQGPGELFF
V: TRBV13
J: TRBJ2-2
size: NA
D: TRBD1

DNA: TGTGCCAGTAGCACCAATATACGGACAGCTCAATCCTACGAGCAGTACTTC
CDR3: CASSTNIRTAQSYEQYF
V: TRBV19
J: TRBJ2-7
size: NA
D: NA

DNA: TGCGCCAGCAGCTTTGAGGGGGGGTTCACAGATACGCAGTATTTT
CDR3: CASSFEGGFTDTQYF
V: TRBV5-1
J: TRBJ2-3
size: few
D: NA

DNA: TGTGCCAGCAGCTTGGGGCGGTCACCCCTCCACTTT
CDR3: CASSLGRSPLHF
V: TRBV13
J: TRBJ1-6
size: NA
D: NA

DNA: TGTGCCAGCACCCCGGTCGGGGGGAACTCCTACGAGCAGTACTTC
CDR3: CASTPVGGNSYEQYF
V: TRBV6-5
J: TRBJ2-7
size: NA
D: TRBD2

DNA: TGTGCCAGCAGTGAGGGTTTGAGGGAATCCTACGAGCAGTACTTC
CDR3: CASSEGLRESYEQYF
V: TRBV2
J: TRBJ2-7
size: NA
D: NA

DNA: TGTGCCAGCAGTGAATCGAGCGGGGGGGCATACGAGCAGTACTTC
CDR3: CASSESSGGAYEQYF
V: TRBV2
J: TRBJ2-7
size: NA
D: TRBD2

DNA: TGTGCCAGCAGTAGGGGCCCCTACAATGAGCAGTTCTTC
CDR3: CASSRGPYNEQFF
V: TRBV6-5
J: TRBJ2-1
size: NA
D: NA

DNA: TGTGCCAGCACCGAGTCCAACCGACAGGCCACAGATACGCAGTATTTT
CDR3: CASTESNRQATDTQYF
V: TRBV5-4
J: TRBJ2-3
size: NA
D: NA

DNA: TGTGCCAGCAGTCCTCGGACTTTTCAGAACACTGAAGCTTTCTTT
CDR3: CASSPRTFQNTEAFF
V: TRBV6-5
J: TRBJ1-1
size: NA
D: NA

DNA: TGCGCCAGCAGCTTGGGACAGGGGGCCGAGCAGTACTTC
CDR3: CASSLGQGAEQYF
V: TRBV5-1
J: TRBJ2-7
size: NA
D: TRBD1

DNA: TGTGCCAGCAGTTACTACCGGGGAGAGACCCAGTACTTC
CDR3: CASSYYRGETQYF
V: TRBV27
J: TRBJ2-5
size: NA
D: NA

DNA: TGTGCCAGCAGGGGCGACAGGGAGGCAGATACGCAGTATTTT
CDR3: CASRGDREADTQYF
V: TRBV6-1
J: TRBJ2-3
size: NA
D: NA

DNA: TGTGCCAGTAATATAATCGGACAGGCTTTCGGCTACACCTTC
CDR3: CASNIIGQAFGYTF
V: TRBV19
J: TRBJ1-2
size: NA
D: TRBD1

DNA: TGCAGCGTTGAATTTACAGGGGGCGACCCCAACTCTGGAAACACCATATATTTT
CDR3: CSVEFTGGDPNSGNTIYF
V: TRBV29-1
J: TRBJ1-3
size: NA
D: TRBD1

DNA: TGTGCCAGCAGCGGCGACGGGACAGTCCAAGAGACCCAGTACTTC
CDR3: CASSGDGTVQETQYF
V: TRBV9
J: TRBJ2-5
size: once
D: TRBD1

DNA: TGTGCCAGCAAGCCAGGGGAAGGGTACGAGCAGTACTTC
CDR3: CASKPGEGYEQYF
V: TRBV2
J: TRBJ2-7
size: NA
D: NA

DNA: TGTGCCAGCAGCGGGAGATACACTGAAGCTTTCTTT
CDR3: CASSGRYTEAFF
V: TRBV5-6
J: TRBJ1-1
size: once
D: NA

DNA: TGTGCCAGCACCCTCCTAGGGACAGGGAGAGCTGAAGCTTTCTTT
CDR3: CASTLLGTGRAEAFF
V: TRBV13
J: TRBJ1-1
size: NA
D: TRBD1

DNA: TGTGCCGGATCTAGCGGGGCTGCGATTGATACGCAGTATTTT
CDR3: CAGSSGAAIDTQYF
V: TRBV2
J: TRBJ2-3
size: NA
D: TRBD2

DNA: TGTGCCAGCAGCTTAGCTACAGGGGGCCTAAGTGAGCAGTTCTTC
CDR3: CASSLATGGLSEQFF
V: TRBV7-9
J: TRBJ2-1
size: once
D: TRBD1

DNA: TGTGCCAGCAGTGAATGGGGGGGTCGGAACACTGAAGCTTTCTTT
CDR3: CASSEWGGRNTEAFF
V: TRBV25-1
J: TRBJ1-1
size: NA
D: NA

DNA: TGCGCCAGCAGCCAAGGCGGGGGCGCAACTAATGAAAAACTGTTTTTT
CDR3: CASSQGGGATNEKLFF
V: TRBV4-1
J: TRBJ1-4
size: NA
D: NA

DNA: TGTGCCAGCAGCTGGACAGGGGCCGGGGATTCACCCCTCCACTTT
CDR3: CASSWTGAGDSPLHF
V: TRBV7-9
J: TRBJ1-6
size: NA
D: TRBD1

DNA: TGTGCCAGCAGTGTCTATAGCGGGGGGCTTCAAGAGACCCAGTACTTC
CDR3: CASSVYSGGLQETQYF
V: TRBV2
J: TRBJ2-5
size: once
D: TRBD2

DNA: TGTGCCATCAGTGTCCGGGGGTTGGCAGATACGCAGTATTTT
CDR3: CAISVRGLADTQYF
V: TRBV10-3
J: TRBJ2-3
size: NA
D: NA